The 3 T cell receptor beta chains listed next were all sequenced from one sample in a study of CD8 T cells in ankylosing spondylitis. TCRdb re-called the 5' RACE reads with MiXCR, one entry per CDR3 protein. The data show 200,000 to 250,000 distinct CDR3 sequences, about 10% seen once. Input material: blood, either unsorted or a sorted T cell fraction (not recorded which). The receptor set was obtained from a male donor with ankylosing spondylitis or in good health (not recorded which).

This clonotype has at least ten counts. CDR3 in amino acids: CASSVVPQTGELFF. The DNA for the CDR3 is TGTGCCAGCAGCGTAGTCCCCCAGACCGGGGAGCTGTTTTTT. The rearrangement links TRBV9 to TRBJ2-2; D is unclear. This CDR3 has 14 amino acids. CDR1 is SGDLS and CDR2 is YYNGEE in the germline V gene. Deletions cut 0 bases from V and 5 bases from J, with 8 bases between.

This clonotype has a count of ten or more. The gene calls are TRBV5-5 and TRBJ2-7, with D possibly being TRBD1 (5 bases). The CDR3 loop spans 13 amino acids. V lost 2 bases and J lost 5, with 11 bases in between. CDR1 is SGHKS, CDR2 YYEKEE, per germline (reference sequence). The CDR3 sequence: CASSFKGAHEQYF. CDR3 nucleotides: TGTGCCAGCAGCTTTAAAGGGGCCCACGAGCAGTACTTC. Full variable domain (remainder filled in from reference TRBV5-5 and TRBJ2-7): DAGVTQSPTHLIKTRGQQVTLRCSPISGHKSVSWYQQVLGQGPQFIFQYYEKEERGRGNFPDRFSARQFPNYSSELNVNALLLGDSALYLCASSFKGAHEQYFGPGTRLTVT.

A note on this clonotype: This clone may be a read error of a much larger clone one base away. The J gene is TRBJ2-2, the V gene TRBV15, with D perhaps TRBD1 or TRBD2 (5 bases each). Germline lookup yields CDR1 LNHNV and CDR2 YYDKDF (reference sequence). This CDR3 is 14 amino acids long. Trimming pared 2 bases from V and 6 bases from J, leaving 10 bases between. The CDR3 spells CATSRTRGAGELFF. Written as DNA, the CDR3 is TGTGCCACCAGCAGAACGAGGGGAGCCGGGGAGCTGTTTTTT. The whole variable domain, filled in from reference TRBV15 and TRBJ2-2, reads DAMVIQNPRYQVTQFGKPVTLSCSQTLNHNVMYWYQQKSSQAPKLLFHYYDKDFNNEADTPDNFQSRRPNTSFCFLDIRSPGLGDTAMYLCATSRTRGAGELFFGEGSRLTVL.